Below, one T cell receptor (beta chain) is given with its context. Its antigen is currently unknown. Treatment denoted: approximately 9-day PBMC culture with coronavirus spike peptide pools or control peptides (ViraFEST assay). The V end lost 0 bases, the J end lost 2 bases, and 13 bases lay between the germline ends. This CDR3 is 15 amino acids long. Germline CDR1 DFQATT, CDR2 SNEGSKA (reference sequence). The sample belongs to a study of vaccination and CD4 T cells after COVID-19. Turning to the study itself: Treatment of control cultures consisted of a CEFX pool, an HIV-1 Nef pool, or no peptide.

Cultured CD4+ T cells had their DNA profiled by the Oncomine TCR Beta short-read assay. TCRdb independently ran MiXCR on the PCR reads; one entry per CDR3 protein. The sample shows about 9,500 distinct CDR3 sequences, 61% of them seen only once. The clonotype was recovered from a human donor who had recovered from COVID-19. Sequenced input: CD4+ T cells from blood, cultured in vitro. The rearrangement joins TRBV20-1 to TRBJ2-5; D unresolved. The CDR3 sequence: CSAREGAGQQETQYF. The CDR3 coding sequence is TGCAGTGCTAGAGAAGGAGCAGGTCAGCAAGAGACCCAGTACTTC.